The entry below gives a single TCR beta chain sequence along with its context. The specificity of this receptor is unknown. Base qualities were left out, and no much larger clone turns up one base away. The sample comes from a study of OX40 agonist ivuxolimab in advanced cancers. Background on the whole study: The costimulatory receptor OX40 (CD134) was targeted by ivuxolimab, a fully human IgG2 agonistic monoclonal antibody. Intravenous ivuxolimab was administered to patients every 2 weeks at six dose levels: 0.01, 0.1, 0.3, 1.5, 3 and 10 mg/kg. Of the roughly 52 dose-escalation patients, hepatocellular carcinoma was present in around 19, melanoma in roughly 15, renal cell carcinoma in 9 and head and neck cancer in 9. In the dose-escalation cohort, 82.7% of patients were male, and the mean age was roughly 60 years, with a range of 23 to 79. Prior anti-PD-1, anti-PD-L1 or anti-CTLA-4 therapy was permitted, and checkpoint inhibitors had been received by 40% to 50% of dose-escalation patients. Three dose-escalation patients achieved partial responses, one with hepatocellular carcinoma and two with cutaneous melanoma. Peripheral TCRbeta sequencing was intended to test whether TCR sequence diversity was altered and clonal T-cell expansion was caused by ivuxolimab. The paper describes the monotherapy dose-escalation part (N = 52 patients) of the phase I trial of ivuxolimab. Overall results and qualifications from the work: In partial responders in the 0.1-3.0 mg/kg groups, normalized peripheral clonal expansion was found to be among the lowest, especially among CD8+ T cells. The antigen specificity of the clonally expanded peripheral T cells was not determined. At doses of 0.1 to 3.0 mg/kg, clonal expansion of both CD4+ and CD8+ T cells in blood was seen between baseline and week 6. After ivuxolimab, CD8+ T cells had more expanded clones than CD4+ T cells on average. Low levels of normalized T-cell clonal expansion were also shown by some nonresponding patients.

From a lookup of the germline V gene, CDR1 and CDR2 are MNHEY and SVGAGI. Reading from cysteine to phenylalanine, the CDR3 counts 15 amino acids. The CDR3 DNA has 45 bases and is translated from base 1. Deletion took 0 bases off V and 4 bases off J, with a span of 12 bases between the germline ends. Patients with a history of autoimmune disease or receiving systemic immunosuppression were excluded from the trial. Peripheral blood for TCR sequencing was collected from all dose cohorts at baseline, on cycle 4 day 1, and on cycle 7 day 1. Samples were obtained from an open-label, multicenter, first-in-human phase I dose-escalation trial of ivuxolimab. Adults with locally advanced or metastatic head and neck squamous cell, hepatocellular, melanoma or renal cell carcinoma were enrolled in the trial. Before TCR sequencing, CD4+ and CD8+ T cells were separately sorted from peripheral blood. Genomic DNA was isolated from the sorted cells so that the TCRbeta CDR3 region could be sequenced. The immunoSEQ Assay was used to sequence the TCRbeta CDR3 regions. Held by TCRdb, this immuneACCESS table contains in-frame sequences only and omits some clones. Under half of the omission traces to an unresolved V gene where checked; the cause of the rest is unknown. Recorded for this sample are about 33,000 clones; around 89% of them occurred a single time. The ten biggest clones cover around 4% of the sample.

Sequenced material: CD4+ or CD8+ T cells sorted from blood, taken in a trial of the OX40 agonist ivuxolimab. The chain couples TRBV6-5 to TRBJ1-1; TRBD1 is possibly the D segment (6 matching bases). This TCR was recovered from an adult with an advanced solid tumor such as melanoma, head and neck, liver or kidney cancer. The DNA sequence is as follows: TGTGCCAGCAGTTACTCCGCCCGAGGGGGCACTGAAGCTTTCTTT. This sequence encodes CASSYSARGGTEAFF.